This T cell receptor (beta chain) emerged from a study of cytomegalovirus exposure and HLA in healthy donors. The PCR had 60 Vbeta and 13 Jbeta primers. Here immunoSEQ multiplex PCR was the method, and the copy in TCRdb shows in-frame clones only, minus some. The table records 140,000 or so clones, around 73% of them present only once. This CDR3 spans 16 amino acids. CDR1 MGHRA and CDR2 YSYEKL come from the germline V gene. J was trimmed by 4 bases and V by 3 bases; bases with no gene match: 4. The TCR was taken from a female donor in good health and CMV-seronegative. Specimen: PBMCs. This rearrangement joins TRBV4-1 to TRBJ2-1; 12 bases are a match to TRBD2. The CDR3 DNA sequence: TGCGCCAGCAGCCACCGACTAGCGGGGGCATACAATGAGCAGTTCTTC. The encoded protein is CASSHRLAGAYNEQFF.